This TCR beta chain was identified during a study of beta chain features in type 1 diabetes (dated by TCRdb to the late 2010s). Study-wide context: No differences in mean age, gender distribution, total cell number or subset yield were found between patients and healthy donors. Whereas all 30 or so donors provided naive and central memory subsets, regulatory and stem cell-like memory subsets were isolated from just 8 patients and roughly 8 healthy donors. A total of roughly 98,000,000 sorted cells were examined across all samples, and RNA yield correlated strongly with the number of cells per subset. The study compared the TCRB repertoires of sorted circulating CD4+ T cell subsets in recently diagnosed type 1 diabetes patients with those in matched healthy donors.

The CDR3 contains 14 residues, cysteine and phenylalanine counted. Only CDR3 DNA remains: 42 bases, in frame from the first base. The CDR1 and CDR2 encoded by the germline V gene are SGHAT and FQNNGV. V and J are truncated by 2 bases and 1 base respectively, leaving an intervening sequence of 8 bases. All of the isolated RNA was reverse transcribed with the High Capacity cDNA Reverse Transcription Kit, so expressed TCRB transcripts were sequenced. Deep immunoSEQ sequencing was performed on naive, central memory and regulatory T cell samples, with an average of about 3.57 million total reads per sample. After sorted cells were lysed in RLT buffer, RNA was extracted with DNase-treated RNeasy Micro or Mini kits, with the choice depending on cell number. Each cell subset was processed separately to prevent cross-contamination, with patient and healthy donor samples processed together. The immunoSEQ multiplex PCR was used to amplify TCRB sequences from cDNA, generating 87-bp fragments that spanned the CDR3 region. The amplicons were sequenced using the Illumina HiSeq platform. The paper's processing steps were these. Synthetic template baselines were used to correct PCR bias computationally, reads within Hamming distance 2 were collapsed, and singletons that could not be merged were discarded. Reads were aligned to IMGT to assign V, D and J genes, CDR3 length, and insertions or deletions at six rearrangement sites. Within each subset, clonotype counts were normalized to the number of sorted cells before true diversity and Gini coefficients were calculated with the tcR R package. The overlap coefficient, calculated on TCRB nucleotide sequences, was used to measure repertoire sharing. Out-of-frame TCRB sequences from naive cells were analyzed to stand in for the pre-selection repertoire. The table comes from immuneACCESS by way of TCRdb, which keeps in-frame sequences with V and J called. Part of the clones is missing from these tables; in studies checked, under half for an unresolved V gene and the rest for unknown reasons. V and J calls and clone size are as listed in that table; D and trimming were resolved from the DNA. The sample table records over 700,000 clones; roughly 15% of these occur just once. Of the sample, roughly 0.025% is held by the ten largest clones.

Each donor gave one peripheral blood draw, averaging approximately 110 mL, which was collected into heparinised tubes. Naive, central memory, regulatory and stem cell-like memory CD4+ T cells were sorted on a BD FACSAria II using a panel including CD45RO, CCR7, CD25, CD127, CD95 and CD27. Purity was above 95% for every sorted population. PBMCs were isolated immediately by Lymphoprep density gradient centrifugation and stained directly without culture. So that batch effects would be minimized, each experiment stained and sorted samples in pairs, pairing one healthy donor with one patient. The paper as a whole reports these results and caveats: Because small numbers of individuals were included in the HLA sub-analyses, any influence of HLA type on TCRB rearrangement was left unresolved. At VDJ recombination sites, patients with type 1 diabetes made fewer insertions and deleted more nucleotides, a pattern implying thymic rearrangement abnormalities. PCR might favor shorter templates, but patient and control samples were amplified and corrected together, so any skew would affect both groups equally. Naive, central memory and regulatory TCRB repertoires appeared more similar among patients than among healthy donors. Sequencing cDNA rather than genomic DNA could over-represent highly expressing activated cells, although activation and CD3 levels did not differ between groups. A moderate but significant shortening of TCRB CDR3 length was observed in type 1 diabetes patients in all four CD4+ subsets.

This clone was detected only a few times. Its antigen is not yet known. Base qualities were left out, and no much larger clone turns up one base away. The TCR comes from a woman in her late teens or twenties in good health. The sequencing sample was made of naive CD4+ T cells from blood. The sample's cell subset or site label, decoded: true naive CD4+ T cells. The rearranged segments are TRBV11-2 and TRBJ2-5; TRBD1 is perhaps the D gene, given 5 matching bases. The CDR3 here reads CASSLMGLQETQYF. The nucleotide sequence is given as TGTGCCAGCAGCTTAATGGGGCTCCAAGAGACCCAGTACTTC.